This T cell receptor (beta chain) was observed in a study of response to subunit inactivated influenza vaccine. The study, taken as a whole, reports: Authors suggested few new T cells are recruited by each seasonal influenza vaccination.

Using its own MiXCR run on the RT-PCR reads, TCRdb lists one record per CDR3 protein. There are about 650,000 distinct CDR3 sequences in the sample; approximately 14% occur only once, and 7.5% to 9% lies in the top ten. CDR1 SEHNR and CDR2 FQNEAQ come from the germline V gene (reference sequence). The CDR3 extends over 16 amino acids. V dropped 3 bases and J dropped 3; count of bases not matched to a gene: 6. For this clonotype: The antigen remains undetermined.

The origin of this receptor is a man over 45 who received an inactivated influenza vaccine. This chain joins TRBV7-9 and TRBJ2-3, with TRBD2 matching 10 bases. The sample consisted of PBMCs from blood, taken 14 days before vaccination. CDR3 in DNA: TGTGCCAGCAGCTTCCCTAGCGGGAGTTTAACAGATACGCAGTATTTT. Translating gives CASSFPSGSLTDTQYF.